These 10 T cell receptor beta chains were sequenced from one sample in a study of T-cell reconstitution after alpha-beta-depleted transplantation in children. Unique molecular identifiers were used in preparing the TCRbeta library. One entry per CDR3 protein results from TCRdb running MiXCR on the PCR reads. The table records approximately 210,000 distinct CDR3 sequences, approximately 17% of them present only once. Sequenced material: PBMCs, mostly from graft donor cells, taken 360 days after TCRalphabeta/CD19-depleted stem cell transplant. These receptors all come from a male patient aged 2-10 years who had a stem cell transplant for acute lymphoblastic leukemia, so the T cells may come from the graft donor.

This clonotype was counted ten times or more. The rearrangement uses TRBV4-1 and TRBJ2-7; TRBD1 or TRBD2 may be the D gene (5 bases each). Germline V CDR1 and CDR2: MGHRA, YSYEKL. With 0 bases removed from V and 5 bases from J, the gap between germline ends came to 8 bases. The CDR3 sequence is 13 residues long. The CDR3, as DNA: TGCGCCAGCAGCCAAGAGGGGGTCCACGAGCAGTACTTC. Translation gives CASSQEGVHEQYF.

Here the CDR3 reads CSVEDPWDEQYF. CDR3 bases: TGCAGCGTTGAAGACCCCTGGGACGAGCAGTACTTC. J is TRBJ2-7 and V is TRBV29-1, with D unresolved. Trimming left V 0 bases short and J 5 bases short, with 8 bases between. The CDR3 extends over 12 amino acids. The germline V gene encodes CDR1 SQVTM and CDR2 ANQGSEA.

This clonotype was seen a handful of times. The CDR3 bases are TGTGCCAGCAGCTTAGATCATCTGCTGTCACCCCTCCACTTT. Its translation: CASSLDHLLSPLHF. V is TRBV11-2 and J is TRBJ1-6, with D unclear. Trimming shortened V by 0 bases and J by 10 bases, and 10 bases separated the two germline ends. In germline, CDR1 is SGHAT, CDR2 FQNNGV. The CDR3 sequence is 14 residues long.

This clonotype was seen only a few times. At one of its ends the junction is not consistent with the germline gene, which may arise from a read error. DNA for the CDR3: TGCAGCGTAGAAGACAATGAGCAGTTCTTC. Translated, it gives CSVEDNEQFF. This sequence joins TRBV29-1 and TRBJ2-1, with D unresolved. Germline CDR1 is SQVTM and CDR2 is ANQGSEA. The CDR3 loop spans 10 amino acids.

The chain employs TRBV25-1 and TRBJ2-1; no definite D call. Germline V gene data show CDR1 as MGHDK and CDR2 as SYGVNS. The germline V and J ends were trimmed by 2 bases and 0 bases, with 5 bases remaining between them. The length of the CDR3 is 14 residues. The CDR3 reads CASSERSSYNEQFF. For the CDR3, the DNA is TGTGCCAGCAGTGAAAGGAGCTCCTACAATGAGCAGTTCTTC.

The rearrangement joins TRBV7-2 to TRBJ2-5, with D tentatively TRBD1 (5 bases). CDR3 length: 13 residues. From germline, CDR1 is SGHTA and CDR2 FQGNSA. The V and J ends lost 5 bases and 1 base respectively, with 8 bases between them. CDR3 sequence: CASSGQVQETQYF. DNA of the CDR3: TGTGCCAGCAGCGGACAAGTCCAAGAGACCCAGTACTTC.

The V and J genes are TRBV15 and TRBJ2-3; perhaps TRBD1 as D (5 bases). CDR3 size: 22 residues. Germline values: CDR1 LNHNV, CDR2 YYDKDF (reference sequence). The V and J ends lost 5 bases and 3 bases respectively, with 36 bases between them. CDR3 sequence reads: CATSQGRAGRSRRTCGTDTQYF. The DNA of the CDR3 is TGTGCCACCAGCCAAGGCAGGGCCGGCAGGTCGCGACGCACGTGTGGTACAGATACGCAGTATTTT.

The table lists this clonotype with a few counts. This chain's CDR3 is CASTPSAGPYEQYF. CDR3 DNA sequence: TGTGCCAGCACCCCGTCAGCGGGGCCCTACGAGCAGTACTTC. The rearrangement joins TRBV7-9 to TRBJ2-7; 7 nucleotides line up with TRBD2. The germline CDR1 and CDR2 sequences are SEHNR and FQNEAQ (reference sequence). J was trimmed by 2 bases and V by 7 bases; bases with no gene match: 8. The CDR3 runs to 14 residues.

This clonotype was detected only a few times. J is TRBJ1-6 and V is TRBV7-2; no firm D call. Deletions cut 3 bases from V and 6 bases from J, with 6 bases between. The length of the CDR3 is 13 residues. Germline CDR1 reads SGHTA; CDR2 reads FQGNSA. The CDR3 spells CASSFRVNSPLHF. CDR3 in DNA: TGTGCCAGCAGCTTTCGGGTTAATTCACCCCTCCACTTT.

This clonotype turned up a few times. The chain carries TRBV5-1 and TRBJ2-3, with TRBD2 matching 12 bases. V lost 4 bases, J lost 8 bases, and 11 bases stayed unmatched. Germline-derived CDR1 and CDR2 are SGHRS and YFSETQ. The CDR3 contains 16 residues. CDR3 region: CASSGRGLAGPGTQYF. In nucleotides, the CDR3 is TGCGCCAGCAGCGGGCGGGGACTAGCGGGCCCAGGTACGCAGTATTTT.